Described below is a single T cell receptor (beta chain) sequence and its context. In terms of age and location, participants ranged from about 18 to 89 years and lived in about two dozen US areas. Cohort assignment relied on participant-reported clinical history. This specimen comes from a study of blood T cell repertoires in COVID-19. Study background: Cohort 3 donors counted as recovered after two negative PCRs, clearance, or resolved symptoms.

In the original processing: Researchers report that nucleated cell counts were estimated from reference gene primer amplification. The method was immunoSEQ multiplex PCR; TCRdb's version includes in-frame clones alone and lacks a portion of them. Clone size and the V and J calls come from that table; the DNA yielded D and trimming. The table records fewer than 250,000 clones, around 86% of them present only once. Trimming removed 5 bases at V and 1 base at J, with 11 bases between. CDR3 length: 14 residues. Germline V gene lookup returns CDR1 SGHVS and CDR2 FNYEAQ. The sample consisted of PBMCs or T cells enriched from blood (not recorded which). The receptor was derived from a man aged 25-40 years in a cohort exposed to, infected with or recovered from COVID-19 (not recorded which). This sequence joins TRBV7-6 and TRBJ1-1, with D hard to call. CDR3 DNA: TGTGCCAGCAGCAATACGGCGGGGAACACTGAAGCTTTCTTT. As protein: CASSNTAGNTEAFF. The entire variable domain, with the rest obtained from reference TRBV7-6 and TRBJ1-1, is as follows: GAGVSQSPRYKVTKRGQDVALRCDPISGHVSLYWYRQALGQGPEFLTYFNYEAQQDKSGLPNDRFSAERPEGSISTLTIQRTEQRDSAMYRCASSNTAGNTEAFFGQGTRLTVV.